The clone carrying this T cell receptor beta chain was found a few times. The antigen is undetermined. The sample belongs to a study of T cell repertoires in cytomegalovirus infection. For the study at large: In public TCR beta signatures, there were indications of both CMV infection and matching HLA type.

CDR3 size: 14 residues. Germline CDR1 reads SGHAT; CDR2 reads FQNNGV. V dropped 5 bases and J dropped 4; count of bases not matched to a gene: 3. One entry per CDR3 protein results from TCRdb running MiXCR on the reads. The data hold some 350,000 distinct CDR3 sequences, with 15% to 20% observed a single time. Regarding the study as a whole: Dominating the ex vivo response were TCR beta clonotypes that were CMV-specific and HLA-C-restricted.

Input material: PBMCs. This sequence was found in a human donor in good health (CMV status not recorded). Some clones in this sample may be carry-over from other donors' samples. The chain employs TRBV11-2 and TRBJ1-1, with 11 bases lining up with TRBD1. The CDR3 sequence is CASSTGTGGTEAFF. CDR3 nucleotide sequence: TGTGCCAGCAGCACCGGGACAGGGGGCACTGAAGCTTTCTTT.